These 30 T cell receptor beta chains originate from one sample sequenced in a study of blood T cell repertoires in COVID-19. Assay used: immunoSEQ multiplex PCR; TCRdb lists only in-frame clones, some missing. The sample comprises some 210,000 clones, approximately 90% of which are singletons, and over 0.75% rests with the top ten. Material for sequencing was peripheral blood. These TCRs come from a man in his sixties with COVID-19, enrolled during active disease.

In its sample, this clone was seen once. The chain uses TRBV19 and TRBJ2-1, with 7 bases matching TRBD1. Germline V gene lookup returns CDR1 LNHDA and CDR2 SQIVND (reference sequence). Trimming at V came to 5 bases and at J to 5 bases, leaving 12 bases not matched to a gene. The length of the CDR3 is 16 residues. The CDR3 DNA follows: TGTGCCAGTAGTGTCCTTGACAGGGACCACAACAATGAGCAGTTCTTC. Residues: CASSVLDRDHNNEQFF.

This chain uses TRBV9 with TRBJ2-2; 12 bases map to TRBD2. The germline V gene encodes CDR1 SGDLS and CDR2 YYNGEE. After removal of 2 bases from V and 6 bases from J, the junction contained 5 bases not matched to a gene. This CDR3 comprises 16 residues. The CDR3 region is CASSVAWTSGAGELFF. Here the CDR3 DNA reads TGTGCCAGCAGCGTGGCCTGGACTAGCGGGGCCGGGGAGCTGTTTTTT.

This clone was found a few times. The genes are TRBV6-1 and TRBJ1-5, with a tentative D call TRBD1 (5 bases). This CDR3 is built from 16 residues. Germline CDR1 and CDR2: MNHNS and SASEGT. V was shortened by 2 bases and J by 3 bases, with 14 bases between the two germline ends. The CDR3 region is CASSESMVRDNQPQHF. CDR3 coding DNA: TGTGCCAGCAGTGAAAGTATGGTCAGGGACAATCAGCCCCAGCATTTT.

The chain joins TRBV4-2 to TRBJ2-7; 7 nucleotides align to TRBD2. V shed 2 bases and J 0 bases; nucleotides not matched to a gene: 4. The germline CDR1 and CDR2 sequences are LGHNA and YNFKEQ. The CDR3 extends over 15 amino acids. The DNA for the CDR3 is TGTGCCAGCAGCCAACGGCGGGAGAGCTCCTACGAGCAGTACTTC. This codes for CASSQRRESSYEQYF.

The rearrangement links TRBV27 to TRBJ2-2, with unresolved D. Deletions cut 6 bases from V and 1 base from J, with 9 bases between. Germline values: CDR1 MNHEY, CDR2 SMNVEV (reference sequence). This CDR3 contains 14 residues. The CDR3 protein is CASRPNRNTGELFF. The DNA of the CDR3 is TGTGCCAGCAGACCGAACAGGAACACCGGGGAGCTGTTTTTT.

V gene TRBV27 combines with J gene TRBJ1-2; unclear D gene. Germline V CDR1 and CDR2: MNHEY, SMNVEV (reference sequence). The CDR3 spans 10 residues. V shed 9 bases and J shed 6 bases, with 8 bases lying between them. The CDR3 DNA is TGTGCCAGGCCTGGCCATGGCTACACCTTC. Translated: CARPGHGYTF.

This chain connects TRBV28 to TRBJ2-3; 8 positions match TRBD1. This CDR3 has 13 amino acids. CDR1 and CDR2 (germline): MDHEN, SYDVKM. V was clipped by 8 bases and J by 3 bases; unmatched bases: 4. The CDR3: CASGQGGTDTQYF. Written as DNA, the CDR3 is TGTGCCAGCGGACAGGGCGGAACAGATACGCAGTATTTT.

This clone has only one observation. The V and J genes are TRBV7-2 and TRBJ2-5, with a possible D match to TRBD2 (5 bases). Deletions cut 1 base from V and 4 bases from J, with 10 bases between. CDR1 is SGHTA and CDR2 is FQGNSA in the germline V gene. The CDR3 sequence is 14 residues long. CDR3 sequence reads: CASSLGASRETQYF. The CDR3 DNA reads TGTGCCAGCAGCTTAGGAGCTAGCCGAGAGACCCAGTACTTC.

The J gene is TRBJ2-1, the V gene TRBV6-6; the D is unclear. Trimming cost V 1 base and J 3 bases, with 4 bases left between them. Germline V gene sequence: CDR1 MNHNY, CDR2 SVGAGI (reference sequence). The CDR3 is 13 amino acids. CDR3 in DNA: TGTGCCAGCAGTTACTTATTCTACAATGAGCAGTTCTTC. Translation gives CASSYLFYNEQFF.

The chain carries TRBV15 and TRBJ1-2; TRBD1 aligns across 8 bases. The V segment lost 3 bases and the J segment 2 bases; nucleotides outside the gene matches: 5. This CDR3 contains 15 residues. The V gene's germline CDR1 is LNHNV and CDR2 YYDKDF (reference sequence). CDR3 sequence (DNA): TGTGCCACCAGCAGCCAGGGGGCTTCGAACTATGGCTACACCTTC. Translated: CATSSQGASNYGYTF.

Written as DNA, the CDR3 is TGTGCCAGTAGCGACAGGTTAAAGGGTATCGAGGCCACGGATACGCAGTATTTT. Its translation: CASSDRLKGIEATDTQYF. This chain connects TRBV19 to TRBJ2-3, with D maybe TRBD1 (6 bases). CDR1 is LNHDA and CDR2 is SQIVND in the germline V gene (reference sequence). Trimming took 6 bases from V and 6 from J, leaving 28 bases between them. The CDR3 loop spans 18 amino acids.

This clone has only one observation. The V call is TRBV28, the J call TRBJ2-1; possible D gene TRBD2, 5 bases. CDR1 is MDHEN and CDR2 is SYDVKM in the germline V gene. The length of the CDR3 is 15 residues. The V end was cut by 9 bases, the J end by 2 bases, with 17 bases between. The CDR3 region has the DNA TGTGCCAGTTTAGGTGGAGGTGGGGCCTACAATGAGCAGTTCTTC. This sequence encodes CASLGGGGAYNEQFF.

V gene TRBV6-5 combines with J gene TRBJ1-2, with D unclear. Germline V lookup: CDR1 MNHEY, CDR2 SVGAGI. The ends were cut back, 6 bases at V and 2 bases at J, with 16 bases in the middle. The CDR3 runs to 15 residues. CDR3 sequence: CASRRVMTLNYGYTF. The CDR3 DNA sequence: TGTGCCAGCAGGCGGGTTATGACACTAAACTATGGCTACACCTTC.

The chain couples TRBV5-4 to TRBJ1-6; the match to TRBD1 covers 10 bases. The CDR3 sequence is 16 residues long. V shed 4 bases, J shed 8 bases, and the junction held 9 bases outside the gene matches. Germline assignment: CDR1 SGHNT and CDR2 YYREEE (reference sequence). The CDR3 is CASSPTGQGRDSPLHF. In DNA, the CDR3 is TGTGCCAGCAGCCCAACGGGACAGGGGAGGGATTCACCCCTCCACTTT.

This clone was observed a single time. In nucleotides, the CDR3 is TGTGCCAGCAGCTTTGATTGGACAGGGGGCCACGAGCAGTACTTC. Its protein product is CASSFDWTGGHEQYF. This chain uses TRBV7-2 with TRBJ2-7, with 11 bases lining up with TRBD1. The CDR3 consists of 15 residues. V lost 3 bases, J lost 5 bases, and 6 bases stayed unmatched. Per the germline V gene, CDR1 is SGHTA and CDR2 is FQGNSA.

Regarding this clone: Other DNA sequences in this specimen translate into the identical CDR3. J is TRBJ1-1 and V is TRBV3-1 (or the pseudogene TRBV3-2), with 9 bases aligning to TRBD1. Germline assignment: CDR1 LGHDT and CDR2 YNNKEL (reference sequence). Trimming cost V 2 bases and J 1 base; bases outside gene matches: 2. The CDR3 loop spans 15 amino acids. CDR3 DNA sequence: TGTGCCAGCAGCCAATTGGGACAGGGGAACACTGAAGCTTTCTTT. This encodes CASSQLGQGNTEAFF.

The V gene is TRBV5-4, the J gene TRBJ1-4; unclear D gene. V lost 0 bases, J lost 8 bases, and 11 bases lay in between. The CDR3 extends over 14 amino acids. Germline values: CDR1 SGHNT, CDR2 YYREEE (reference sequence). CDR3 protein: CASSLGGGAEKLFF. CDR3 coding DNA: TGTGCCAGCAGCTTGGGGGGAGGTGCGGAAAAACTGTTTTTT.

This chain connects TRBV12-5 to TRBJ2-6, with D tentatively TRBD2 (5 bases). There are 16 residues in the CDR3. Germline V CDR1 and CDR2: LGHNT, FRNRAP. The V and J ends lost 5 bases and 4 bases respectively, with 15 bases between them. Written as DNA, the CDR3 is TGTGCTAGTGGTCAAGGTGGGAGCCTGGGGGCCAACGTCCTGACTTTC. Amino acids: CASGQGGSLGANVLTF.

The chain employs TRBV7-2 and TRBJ2-7; no clear D. This CDR3 spans 16 amino acids. The V and J ends lost 1 base and 4 bases respectively, with 17 bases between them. CDR1 and CDR2 from the germline V gene are SGHTA and FQGNSA. The CDR3 loop reads CASSLGSSLANYEQYF. CDR3 bases: TGTGCCAGCAGCTTAGGTAGCTCTTTGGCAAATTACGAGCAGTACTTC.

This clone has a handful of counts. The V and J genes are TRBV23-1 and TRBJ2-5; 9 bases agree with TRBD2. TRBV23-1 is recorded as an ORF, its role being uncertain. J was trimmed by 5 bases and V by 6 bases; bases with no gene match: 13. The CDR3 loop spans 16 amino acids. DNA of the CDR3: TGCGCCAGCAGCCCGGGGTTAGCGGGGGAGGGTGAGACCCAGTACTTC. Its protein is CASSPGLAGEGETQYF.

This chain links TRBV5-4 with TRBJ2-1, with TRBD2 matching 7 bases. Germline assignment: CDR1 SGHNT and CDR2 YYREEE (reference sequence). The J segment lost 8 bases and the V segment lost 0 bases, leaving 5 bases of the junction unmatched. The CDR3 is 14 amino acids. DNA of the CDR3: TGTGCCAGCAGCTTGGGGCAGCGGGAAGATGAGCAGTTCTTC. Translated, it gives CASSLGQREDEQFF.

This sequence joins TRBV30 and TRBJ2-7; a possible D gene is TRBD1 (6 bases). Germline CDR1 is GTSNPN and CDR2 is SVGIG (reference sequence). The germline V and J ends were trimmed by 2 bases and 4 bases, with 9 bases remaining between them. CDR3 length: 12 residues. CDR3 residues: CAWSSQGYEQYF. The CDR3 DNA sequence: TGTGCCTGGAGTTCACAGGGTTACGAGCAGTACTTC.

V usage is TRBV7-9 and J usage is TRBJ1-1; D is undetermined. Trimming cost V 3 bases and J 3 bases, with 14 bases left between them. This CDR3 spans 15 amino acids. CDR1 is SEHNR and CDR2 is FQNEAQ in the germline V gene (reference sequence). DNA for the CDR3: TGTGCCAGCAGCTTGGGTCGAAACAGAGACACTGAAGCTTTCTTT. Translated: CASSLGRNRDTEAFF.

The gene calls are TRBV27 and TRBJ1-4; 9 bases align to TRBD1. The CDR3 contains 16 residues. V trimming: 2 bases; J trimming: 11 bases; junction bases outside the gene matches: 12. Germline loops: CDR1 MNHEY, CDR2 SMNVEV (reference sequence). CDR3 loop: CASSLLGQGPKVKLFF. In DNA form, the CDR3 reads TGTGCCAGCAGTTTACTCGGACAGGGGCCAAAGGTCAAACTGTTTTTT.

This chain uses TRBV4-1 with TRBJ1-3; maybe TRBD1 (6 bases). V lost 3 bases to trimming and J lost 0 bases, with 6 bases between them. This CDR3 has 14 residues. CDR1 and CDR2 from the germline V gene are MGHRA and YSYEKL. In DNA form, the CDR3 reads TGCGCCAGCAGCCAGGACAGCTCTGGAAACACCATATATTTT. This codes for CASSQDSSGNTIYF.

The rearrangement links TRBV3-1 (or the pseudogene TRBV3-2) to TRBJ2-1; D is possibly TRBD2 (6 bases). CDR1 and CDR2 (germline): LGHDT, YNNKEL (reference sequence). Trimming took 4 bases from V and 9 from J, leaving 16 bases between them. The CDR3 runs 14 residues. The CDR3 is CASSPGGVVVEQFF. CDR3 sequence (DNA): TGTGCCAGCAGCCCCGGCGGGGTTGTGGTTGAGCAGTTCTTC.

The chain uses TRBV4-1 and TRBJ1-1, with TRBD1 matching over 8 bases. This CDR3 spans 17 amino acids. The V gene end was trimmed by 4 bases and the J gene end by 2 bases; junction bases not matched to a gene: 12. Germline V gives CDR1 MGHRA, CDR2 YSYEKL. This chain's CDR3 is CASSPEDRGQSNTEAFF. CDR3 sequence (DNA): TGCGCCAGCAGCCCAGAAGACAGGGGCCAAAGCAACACTGAAGCTTTCTTT.

CDR3 sequence reads: CASSLGLRTSGSYEQYF. The CDR3 coding sequence is TGCGCCAGCAGCTTGGGCCTCAGGACTAGCGGTTCCTACGAGCAGTACTTC. The J gene is TRBJ2-7, the V gene TRBV5-1; 10 nucleotides agree with TRBD2. Trimming removed 0 bases from V and 1 base from J; junction bases left unmatched: 7. Germline CDR1 is SGHRS and CDR2 is YFSETQ. The CDR3 spans 17 residues.

The gene calls are TRBV19 and TRBJ1-2; TRBD1 aligns across 10 bases. The ends lost 5 bases at V and 6 bases at J; junction bases unmatched: 6. The length of the CDR3 is 14 residues. Per the germline V gene, CDR1 is LNHDA and CDR2 is SQIVND (reference sequence). In DNA, the CDR3 is TGTGCCAGTAGTGCGGGACAGGGGAACCATGGCTACACCTTC. This translates into CASSAGQGNHGYTF.

The V call is TRBV2, the J call TRBJ2-3; 9 bases align to TRBD2. The V gene's germline CDR1 is SNHLY and CDR2 FYNNEI. CDR3 size: 15 residues. The junction had 6 bases not matched to a gene; V was cut back by 4 bases and J by 4 bases. The DNA for the CDR3 is TGTGCCAGCAGTGGCGTGGGGACTAGCTCAGATACGCAGTATTTT. Protein sequence: CASSGVGTSSDTQYF.